The 6 T cell receptor beta chains given below trace back to one sample, sequenced in a study of regulatory T cells in long-lasting Graves disease. Indicated time point: persistent/refractory GD, antithyroid drugs over 5 years with positive TRAb. Making the TCR library involved RNA that had been extracted from PBMCs. Assembly of TCR beta libraries relied on iRepertoire HTBI primers together with Arm-PCR of CDR3 regions. TCRdb reprocessed the multiplex PCR reads with MiXCR, giving one entry per CDR3 protein. The data contain under 450,000 distinct CDR3 sequences, around 20% of them singletons. Here the sequenced sample was peripheral blood mononuclear cells (PBMCs), taken when the disease was refractory, from a patient treated with antithyroid drugs. These receptors all stem from a female donor with Graves disease.

The CDR3 coding sequence is TGTGCCAGCGGGAGGGGGGGGACCCAGTACTTC. Amino acid sequence: CASGRGGTQYF. The J gene is TRBJ2-5, the V gene TRBV25-1; possible D gene TRBD2, 7 bases. Looked up from germline, CDR1 is MGHDK and CDR2 is SYGVNS. This CDR3 is built from 11 residues. Trimming removed 8 bases from V and 7 bases from J, with 11 bases in between.

This clonotype has ten or more counts. The rearrangement links TRBV7-2 to TRBJ1-2; D might be TRBD1 (6 bases). CDR3 length: 13 residues. Germline V CDR1 and CDR2: SGHTA, FQGNSA. Trimming removed 5 bases at V and 6 bases at J, with 13 bases between. The DNA of the CDR3 is TGTGCCAGCAGCCCCCAGGGGTTCAATGGCTACACCTTC. It encodes CASSPQGFNGYTF.

The chain recombines TRBV29-1 with TRBJ1-4, with D possibly being TRBD1 (5 bases). CDR3 length equals 13 residues. V was clipped by 5 bases and J by 12 bases, with 19 bases between them. CDR1 SQVTM and CDR2 ANQGSEA come from the germline V gene. The CDR3 sequence is CSVTGGSLSELFF. The DNA for the CDR3 is TGCAGCGTTACCGGGGGGTCTCTTTCGGAACTGTTTTTT.

The chain uses TRBV10-3 and TRBJ2-2; tentative D call: TRBD1 (7 bases). This CDR3 region has 14 residues. Trimming removed 8 bases from V and 0 bases from J, with 10 bases in between. Germline V lookup: CDR1 ENHRY, CDR2 SYGVKD. CDR3 region: CAIGGTANTGELFF. The CDR3 DNA sequence: TGTGCCATCGGCGGGACAGCGAACACCGGGGAGCTGTTTTTT.

This chain links TRBV4-1 with TRBJ2-4, with D tentatively TRBD2 (5 bases). Trimming cost V 2 bases and J 2 bases, with 13 bases left between them. The CDR3 is 16 amino acids. Germline lookup yields CDR1 MGHRA and CDR2 YSYEKL. CDR3 protein: CASSQSMREPKNIQYF. CDR3 in DNA: TGCGCCAGCAGCCAATCAATGAGGGAGCCCAAAAACATTCAGTACTTC.

This clonotype has a handful of counts. The V call is TRBV28, the J call TRBJ2-7; 10 positions match TRBD2. Trimming cost V 5 bases and J 0 bases; bases outside gene matches: 4. CDR1 is MDHEN and CDR2 is SYDVKM in the germline V gene. The CDR3 length is 15 residues. CDR3 sequence: CASSTLAGSSYEQYF. CDR3 bases: TGTGCCAGCAGTACACTAGCGGGGAGCTCCTACGAGCAGTACTTC. The entire variable domain, with the rest obtained from reference TRBV28 and TRBJ2-7, is as follows: DVKVTQSSRYLVKRTGEKVFLECVQDMDHENMFWYRQDPGLGLRLIYFSYDVKMKEKGDIPEGYSVSREKKERFSLILESASTNQTSMYLCASSTLAGSSYEQYFGPGTRLTVT.